These 25 T cell receptor beta chains share one sample of origin, sequenced in a study of breast tumors, draining lymph nodes, adjacent tissues. Samples came from axillary lymph nodes draining the breast cancer. TCRdb itself ran the multiplex PCR reads through MiXCR, one entry per CDR3 protein. The data contain 100,000 or so distinct CDR3 sequences, about 20% of them seen just once; the ten biggest clones take up less than 1.5%. The sample consisted of axillary lymph node tissue. Receptors originate from a female donor with breast cancer. Some clones in this sample may be carry-over from other donors' samples.

In this sample, this clonotype turned up many times. The chain joins TRBV20-1 to TRBJ2-7; D is perhaps TRBD2 (6 bases). CDR3 length: 13 residues. V was cut by 5 bases and J by 0 bases, with 11 bases left in between. Germline V gives CDR1 DFQATT, CDR2 SNEGSKA (reference sequence). The CDR3 sequence is CSAGGPSSYEQYF. For the CDR3, the DNA is TGCAGTGCTGGAGGGCCGAGCTCCTACGAGCAGTACTTC.

This clonotype was counted many times. V gene TRBV5-1 combines with J gene TRBJ1-2, with 7 nucleotides matching TRBD1. Germline CDR1 SGHRS, CDR2 YFSETQ. The ends lost 4 bases at V and 1 base at J; junction bases unmatched: 10. The CDR3 has 16 amino acids. CDR3 amino acids: CASSKSPGQNNYGYTF. As DNA, the CDR3 is TGCGCCAGCAGCAAAAGCCCGGGACAGAATAACTATGGCTACACCTTC. The complete variable domain, with remaining parts taken from reference TRBV5-1 and TRBJ1-2, reads KAGVTQTPRYLIKTRGQQVTLSCSPISGHRSVSWYQQTPGQGLQFLFEYFSETQRNKGNFPGRFSGRQFSNSRSEMNVSTLELGDSALYLCASSKSPGQNNYGYTFGSGTRLTVV.

The chain combines TRBV3-1 with TRBJ1-1, with D possibly being TRBD1 (5 bases). V was cut by 3 bases and J by 8 bases, with 10 bases left in between. CDR1 is LGHDT and CDR2 is YNNKEL in the germline V gene (reference sequence). This CDR3 has 12 amino acids. CDR3 region: CASSHTGIEAFF. Here the CDR3 DNA reads TGTGCCAGCAGCCACACAGGAATAGAAGCTTTCTTT. Together with reference TRBV3-1 and TRBJ1-1, the CDR3 gives the full variable domain: DTAVSQTPKYLVTQMGNDKSIKCEQNLGHDTMYWYKQDSKKFLKIMFSYNNKELIINETVPNRFSPKSPDKAHLNLHINSLELGDSAVYFCASSHTGIEAFFGQGTRLTVV.

This clonotype was found many times. The chain links TRBV20-1 to TRBJ1-2; D unresolved. This CDR3 has 12 amino acids. The germline V gene encodes CDR1 DFQATT and CDR2 SNEGSKA (reference sequence). V lost 3 bases, J lost 2 bases, and 7 bases lay in between. The CDR3 sequence: CSASHGNYGYTF. The CDR3 region has the DNA TGCAGTGCTAGTCATGGCAACTATGGCTACACCTTC.

This clonotype was detected ten times or more. The chain links TRBV20-1 to TRBJ1-2, with 11 bases lining up with TRBD1. The CDR3 extends over 14 amino acids. Trimming cost V 5 bases and J 4 bases; bases outside gene matches: 6. Per germline, CDR1 DFQATT and CDR2 SNEGSKA (reference sequence). CDR3 residues: CSAEGQGVVYGYTF. The CDR3 DNA reads as TGCAGTGCTGAGGGACAGGGGGTCGTCTATGGCTACACCTTC.

This clonotype was seen many times. The chain combines TRBV20-1 with TRBJ1-6; TRBD1 matches 10 bases. The CDR3 consists of 16 residues. V lost 1 base and J lost 9; bases outside the gene matches: 9. Germline V gene lookup returns CDR1 DFQATT and CDR2 SNEGSKA (reference sequence). The CDR3 region is CSARASPDRGGSPLHF. The CDR3 DNA follows: TGCAGTGCTAGAGCAAGCCCGGACAGGGGGGGTTCACCCCTCCACTTT.

This clonotype was seen many times. The chain recombines TRBV14 with TRBJ2-1, with D maybe TRBD2 (6 bases). Trimming removed 4 bases at V and 1 base at J, with 20 bases between. The CDR3 loop spans 18 amino acids. Germline V lookup: CDR1 SGHDN, CDR2 FVKESK. CDR3 DNA sequence: TGTGCCAGCAGCCCCCAACCCGGGACTGAGGGGTCCTACAATGAGCAGTTCTTC. This encodes CASSPQPGTEGSYNEQFF. The complete variable domain, with remaining parts taken from reference TRBV14 and TRBJ2-1, reads EAGVTQFPSHSVIEKGQTVTLRCDPISGHDNLYWYRRVMGKEIKFLLHFVKESKQDESGMPNNRFLAERTGGTYSTLKVQPAELEDSGVYFCASSPQPGTEGSYNEQFFGPGTRLTVL.

This clonotype was seen repeatedly, ten times or more. This chain uses TRBV7-9 with TRBJ1-2; D is uncertain. The CDR3 is 16 residues long. CDR1 SEHNR and CDR2 FQNEAQ come from the germline V gene (reference sequence). V shed 3 bases and J shed 0 bases, with 14 bases lying between them. DNA for the CDR3: TGTGCCAGCAGCTTCGTGAATAGGTTGTCTAACTATGGCTACACCTTC. Translated, it gives CASSFVNRLSNYGYTF.

This clonotype was seen many times. The chain has TRBV20-1 and TRBJ1-5; TRBD1 aligns across 8 bases. J was trimmed by 3 bases and V by 5 bases; bases with no gene match: 3. CDR3 length: 13 residues. Germline V gives CDR1 DFQATT, CDR2 SNEGSKA (reference sequence). The CDR3 DNA is TGCAGTGCTGAGACAGGGGTCAATCAGCCCCAGCATTTT. The encoded protein is CSAETGVNQPQHF.

This clonotype was seen at least ten times. The genes are TRBV11-3 and TRBJ2-2, with D maybe TRBD2 (7 bases). This CDR3 is built from 16 residues. Germline assignment: CDR1 SGHNT and CDR2 YENEEA. Deletions cut 5 bases from V and 3 bases from J, with 16 bases between. This CDR3 is CASSPGRGLDTGELFF. DNA for the CDR3: TGTGCCAGCAGCCCTGGGCGGGGGCTGGACACCGGGGAGCTGTTTTTT. The variable domain in full, with the rest retrieved from reference TRBV11-3 and TRBJ2-2, is EAGVVQSPRYKIIEKKQPVAFWCNPISGHNTLYWYLQNLGQGPELLIRYENEEAVDDSQLPKDRFSAERLKGVDSTLKIQPAELGDSAVYLCASSPGRGLDTGELFFGEGSRLTVL.

The chain joins TRBV18 to TRBJ2-2; no clear D. V lost 2 bases and J 4 bases, leaving 8 bases between the germline ends. The CDR3 loop spans 14 amino acids. The V gene's germline CDR1 is KGHSH and CDR2 LQKENI. The CDR3 DNA reads TGTGCCAGCTCACCATCGGGCGCCACCGGGGAGCTGTTTTTT. Translation: CASSPSGATGELFF.

Ten or more counts support this clonotype. The chain employs TRBV10-3 and TRBJ1-4; tentative D call: TRBD1 (6 bases). The V and J ends lost 6 bases and 3 bases respectively, with 8 bases between them. CDR3 length: 13 amino acids. Germline values: CDR1 ENHRY, CDR2 SYGVKD. CDR3 residues: CAIRDRPNEKLFF. CDR3 coding DNA: TGTGCCATCAGGGACAGACCTAATGAAAAACTGTTTTTT.

The chain has TRBV6-5 and TRBJ2-5; D perhaps matches TRBD1 (6 bases). Germline lookup yields CDR1 MNHEY and CDR2 SVGAGI. V lost 2 bases and J 4 bases, leaving 17 bases between the germline ends. The CDR3 sequence is 16 residues long. The chain's CDR3 is CASSYRGQLGGETQYF. The CDR3, as DNA: TGTGCCAGCAGTTACCGCGGACAGCTAGGGGGAGAGACCCAGTACTTC.

The chain has TRBV18 and TRBJ2-7; a weak D match, TRBD1 (6 bases). The ends were cut back, 4 bases at V and 5 bases at J, with 21 bases in the middle. The CDR3 is 16 amino acids. Germline V gene data show CDR1 as KGHSH and CDR2 as LQKENI. The CDR3 DNA sequence: TGTGCCAGCTCACGCCGGGCGCAGGGGAGTTCAGACGAGCAGTACTTC. This gives the protein CASSRRAQGSSDEQYF.

This clonotype has a count of ten or more. For the CDR3, the DNA is TGTGCCACCAGTGATATGGGGGAGGGTCAGCCCCAGCATTTT. This translates into CATSDMGEGQPQHF. This rearrangement joins TRBV24-1 to TRBJ1-5; maybe TRBD1 (5 bases). V was shortened by 3 bases and J by 6 bases, with 11 bases between the two germline ends. Germline values: CDR1 KGHDR, CDR2 SFDVKD. This CDR3 has 14 amino acids.

The genes are TRBV5-5 and TRBJ2-3; 10 bases map to TRBD2. Germline loops: CDR1 SGHKS, CDR2 YYEKEE (reference sequence). The junction had 6 bases not matched to a gene; V was cut back by 5 bases and J by 0 bases. This CDR3 is built from 16 residues. The CDR3 protein is CASSNRAGGSTDTQYF. CDR3 DNA sequence: TGTGCCAGCAGTAATAGAGCGGGAGGGAGCACAGATACGCAGTATTTT.

This clonotype showed up just once. A read error may be the cause here, since a much bigger clone is one base away. The V and J genes are TRBV6-1 and TRBJ1-3; D gene ambiguous. The CDR3 is 13 residues long. Germline lookup yields CDR1 MNHNS and CDR2 SASEGT. The DNA for the CDR3 is TGTGCCAGCAGTGAGGAAGTTGGAAACACCGTATATTTT. Translation: CASSEEVGNTVYF.

The chain recombines TRBV2 with TRBJ2-5; 9 nucleotides align to TRBD2. CDR1 SNHLY and CDR2 FYNNEI come from the germline V gene. The CDR3 has 14 residues. Trimming took 8 bases from V and 7 from J; bases not matched to a gene: 11. CDR3 DNA sequence: TGTGCCAGCGGGGAAAGCGGGGGGTTAAGGACCCAGTACTTC. It yields the protein CASGESGGLRTQYF.

This clonotype appeared many times. V usage is TRBV10-3 and J usage is TRBJ1-2; no reliable D call. Between the trimmed V and J ends, which lost 3 bases and 6 bases, there was a span of 8 bases. Germline-derived CDR1 and CDR2 are ENHRY and SYGVKD. There are 12 residues in the CDR3. This chain's CDR3 is CAISEMGDGYTF. Here the CDR3 DNA reads TGTGCCATCAGTGAAATGGGCGATGGCTACACCTTC.

This clonotype occurred a few times. The rearrangement uses TRBV30 and TRBJ2-2; 9 bases fit TRBD1. The junction had 4 bases not matched to a gene; V was cut back by 5 bases and J by 9 bases. Germline assignment: CDR1 GTSNPN and CDR2 SVGIG (reference sequence). This CDR3 contains 12 residues. The CDR3 loop reads CAWGQGFRELFF. The CDR3 DNA reads as TGTGCCTGGGGACAGGGGTTTCGGGAGCTGTTTTTT.

This clonotype was detected a few times. With a much larger clone just one base away, this may be a read error. The gene calls are TRBV12-3 or TRBV12-4 and TRBJ1-2; TRBD1 is a possible D gene (5 bases). The CDR3 has 11 amino acids. Here the CDR3 reads CASSSGFGYAF. CDR3 DNA: TGTGCCAGCAGTTCAGGGTTCGGCTACGCCTTC.

This clonotype appeared a few times. The gene calls are TRBV30 and TRBJ1-1; D ambiguous. CDR3 size: 12 residues. Germline V gene lookup returns CDR1 GTSNPN and CDR2 SVGIG (reference sequence). Deletions cut 2 bases from V and 0 bases from J, with 4 bases between. The DNA of the CDR3 is TGTGCCTGGAGTCTCTTGAACACTGAAGCTTTCTTT. Translated: CAWSLLNTEAFF. The full variable domain, rest sourced from reference TRBV30 and TRBJ1-1, is SQTIHQWPATLVQPVGSPLSLECTVEGTSNPNLYWYRQAAGRGLQLLFYSVGIGQISSEVPQNLSASRPQDRQFILSSKKLLLSDSGFYLCAWSLLNTEAFFGQGTRLTVV.

This clonotype was recorded at least ten times. The chain carries TRBV7-8 and TRBJ1-6, with TRBD1 matching over 8 bases. With 5 bases clipped from V and 6 bases from J, the junction kept 6 bases outside the gene matches. This CDR3 region has 15 residues. Germline V gene lookup returns CDR1 SGHVS and CDR2 FQNEAQ. The CDR3 protein is CASSIDRGGNSPLHF. Written as DNA, the CDR3 is TGTGCCAGCAGCATCGACAGGGGAGGTAATTCACCCCTCCACTTT.

The chain links TRBV11-3 to TRBJ1-1, with a tentative D call TRBD1 (5 bases). Trimming removed 4 bases at V and 0 bases at J, with 6 bases between. The CDR3 loop spans 13 amino acids. Germline loops: CDR1 SGHNT, CDR2 YENEEA. The CDR3 bases are TGTGCCAGCAGCTACAGGATGAACACTGAAGCTTTCTTT. Encoded protein: CASSYRMNTEAFF.

This clonotype was detected ten times or more. The DNA for the CDR3 is TGTGCCAGCAGCTTAACAGGCGACAGCTGGTACGAGCAGTACTTC. This gives the protein CASSLTGDSWYEQYF. The J gene is TRBJ2-7, the V gene TRBV7-2, with D possibly being TRBD1 (5 bases). Trimming left V 2 bases short and J 4 bases short, with 15 bases between. The germline V gene has CDR1 SGHTA and CDR2 FQGNSA. The CDR3 extends over 15 amino acids. Together with reference TRBV7-2 and TRBJ2-7, the CDR3 gives the full variable domain: GAGVSQSPSNKVTEKGKDVELRCDPISGHTALYWYRQSLGQGLEFLIYFQGNSAPDKSGLPSDRFSAERTGGSVSTLTIQRTQQEDSAVYLCASSLTGDSWYEQYFGPGTRLTVT.